The clone carrying this T cell receptor beta chain is large (0.1 to 1%). Its antigen remains unknown. V trimming: 4 bases; J trimming: 4 bases; junction bases outside the gene matches: 9. Germline CDR1 and CDR2: LGHNA and YSLEER. The CDR3 is 15 residues long. This specimen belongs to a study of breast tumors, draining lymph nodes, adjacent tissues. From the multiplex PCR reads, TCRdb called clonotypes with MiXCR, one entry per CDR3 protein. This table holds roughly 23,000 distinct CDR3 sequences, about 61% found once. Study outcomes and limitations: Most tumor T cells seemingly derive from lymph node, then expand in tumor. Tumors had less TCR diversity than lymph nodes, more than nontumor tissue. Luminal-like breast cancer showed significantly higher tumor–nontumor repertoire similarity than basal-like.

The specimen sequenced was tumor-adjacent breast tissue. The gene calls are TRBV4-3 and TRBJ1-2; 7 positions agree with TRBD1. The clonotype comes from a female donor with breast cancer. Some clones in this sample may be carry-over from other donors' samples. This CDR3 is CASSPSRGGSYGYTF. The CDR3 nucleotides are TGCGCCAGCAGCCCGAGCCGAGGGGGCTCCTATGGCTACACCTTC.